These 13 T cell receptor beta chains came from one sample sequenced in a study of response to subunit inactivated influenza vaccine. TCRdb itself ran the RT-PCR reads through MiXCR, one entry per CDR3 protein. The sample lists around 570,000 distinct CDR3 sequences, about 8% occurring once. The material was PBMCs from blood, obtained less than 30 months after vaccination. The receptor source for this set is a man between 50 and 69 years old who received an inactivated influenza vaccine.

The V gene is TRBV21-1, the J gene TRBJ2-5; the table gives TRBD2 as D, unverified against the DNA. TRBV21-1 is tagged as a pseudogene. CDR3 length: 14 amino acids. The CDR3 region has the DNA TGTGCCAGCATCCGGACTAGCGGGACAGAGACCCAGTACTTC. Its translation is CASIRTSGTETQYF.

This clonotype was counted many times. The chain is built from TRBV5-1 and TRBJ1-2; 7 positions match TRBD1. This CDR3 spans 14 amino acids. The V gene's germline CDR1 is SGHRS and CDR2 YFSETQ. Trimming took 0 bases from V and 6 from J; bases not matched to a gene: 5. DNA for the CDR3: TGCGCCAGCAGCTTGGCGCAGGGGGTGGATGGCTACACCTTC. It encodes CASSLAQGVDGYTF.

The rearrangement links TRBV20-1 to TRBJ1-6; D is uncertain. Germline V gene lookup returns CDR1 DFQATT and CDR2 SNEGSKA (reference sequence). Trimming removed 7 bases at V and 0 bases at J, with 7 bases between. The CDR3 length is 13 residues. The CDR3 region has the DNA TGCAGTGGTGGGAGCTCCTATAATTCACCCCTCCACTTT. It codes for CSGGSSYNSPLHF.

This clonotype was detected many times. The chain couples TRBV12-3 or TRBV12-4 to TRBJ1-2, with a possible D match to TRBD1 (6 bases). CDR3 length: 13 amino acids. The germline V and J ends were trimmed by 4 bases and 6 bases, with 12 bases remaining between them. As DNA, the CDR3 is TGTGCCAGCAGTTCGCGGAGGGACAATGGCTACACCTTC. As protein: CASSSRRDNGYTF.

In its sample, this clonotype was seen a few times. This chain joins TRBV6-1 and TRBJ1-1; D unclear. CDR3 length equals 14 residues. CDR1 is MNHNS, CDR2 SASEGT, per germline. Trimming pared 0 bases from V and 2 bases from J, leaving 7 bases between. In DNA form, the CDR3 reads TGTGCCAGCAGTGAAGCTCCCAGTAACACTGAAGCTTTCTTT. It codes for CASSEAPSNTEAFF.

In its sample, this clonotype was seen a few times. V is TRBV2 and J is TRBJ1-2; tentative D call: TRBD1 (5 bases). The CDR3 runs to 15 residues. Trimming removed 7 bases at V and 5 bases at J, with 20 bases between. Germline values: CDR1 SNHLY, CDR2 FYNNEI. In DNA, the CDR3 is TGTGCCAGCACGGAGGGGAGGAGACAGCAATATGGCTACACCTTC. It specifies CASTEGRRQQYGYTF. Full variable domain (rest looked up from reference TRBV2 and TRBJ1-2): EPEVTQTPSHQVTQMGQEVILRCVPISNHLYFYWYRQILGQKVEFLVSFYNNEISEKSEIFDDQFSVERPDGSNFTLKIRSTKLEDSAMYFCASTEGRRQQYGYTFGSGTRLTVV.

The rearrangement joins TRBV20-1 to TRBJ1-5; TRBD1 is a possible D gene (5 bases). V shed 3 bases and J shed 5 bases, with 11 bases lying between them. The CDR3 runs to 13 residues. Germline lookup yields CDR1 DFQATT and CDR2 SNEGSKA (reference sequence). CDR3 sequence: CSARGDGHQPQHF. Written as DNA, the CDR3 is TGCAGTGCTAGGGGGGACGGACATCAGCCCCAGCATTTT.

This sequence joins TRBV28 and TRBJ2-2; D may be TRBD1 or TRBD2 (5 bases each). Germline loops: CDR1 MDHEN, CDR2 SYDVKM. Trimming shortened V by 8 bases and J by 0 bases, and 16 bases separated the two germline ends. The CDR3 totals 16 residues. The CDR3 loop reads CASRGWGNTNTGELFF. CDR3 in DNA: TGTGCCAGCCGAGGGTGGGGGAATACGAACACCGGGGAGCTGTTTTTT.

The chain employs TRBV7-8 and TRBJ2-1; D uncertain. V was clipped by 1 base and J by 8 bases, with 12 bases between them. Germline CDR1 and CDR2: SGHVS and FQNEAQ. The CDR3 totals 14 residues. CDR3: CASSLVRPADEQFF. CDR3 bases: TGTGCCAGCAGCTTAGTACGGCCCGCCGATGAGCAGTTCTTC.

This clonotype was observed a handful of times. V gene TRBV20-1 combines with J gene TRBJ1-1; 7 nucleotides match TRBD1. The CDR3 is 15 amino acids. Looked up from germline, CDR1 is DFQATT and CDR2 is SNEGSKA (reference sequence). Losses at the gene ends were 1 base for V and 1 base for J; bases not matched to a gene: 6. This chain's CDR3 is CSARVSPGGNTEAFF. For the CDR3, the DNA is TGCAGTGCTAGAGTCTCGCCAGGGGGGAACACTGAAGCTTTCTTT.

This chain uses TRBV7-2 with TRBJ2-1; 11 nucleotides align to TRBD2. CDR3 length: 15 amino acids. V shed 5 bases, J shed 7 bases, and the junction held 7 bases outside the gene matches. Germline CDR1 reads SGHTA; CDR2 reads FQGNSA. The CDR3 spells CASSLSGRARNEQFF. As DNA, the CDR3 is TGTGCCAGCAGCCTTAGCGGGAGGGCGAGGAATGAGCAGTTCTTC.

The chain links TRBV24-1 to TRBJ2-7; unclear D gene. V lost 0 bases, J lost 3 bases, and 5 bases lay in between. The CDR3 has 13 amino acids. Germline V gives CDR1 KGHDR, CDR2 SFDVKD. Here the CDR3 reads CATSDLNSYEQYF. The DNA of the CDR3 is TGTGCCACCAGTGATTTGAACAGCTACGAGCAGTACTTC.

This clonotype showed up just a few times. The chain uses TRBV20-1 and TRBJ1-2; tentatively, D is TRBD1 (6 bases). The CDR3 sequence is 13 residues long. Germline CDR1 DFQATT, CDR2 SNEGSKA (reference sequence). With 7 bases removed from V and 4 bases from J, the gap between germline ends came to 16 bases. CDR3 sequence: CSGQMGTSYGYTF. Here the CDR3 DNA reads TGCAGTGGACAAATGGGGACAAGCTATGGCTACACCTTC.